This TCR beta chain is from a study of neurological immune-mediated disorders (dated by TCRdb to between 2018 and 2021). For the wider study: Of the approximately 34 multiple sclerosis patients, some 30 had relapsing-remitting MS and 3 had secondary progressive MS. The study compared peripheral blood TCR-beta repertoires of HTLV-I-associated myelopathy (HAM/TSP) patients, multiple sclerosis patients and healthy controls using UMI-based sequencing. Longitudinal samples, technical triplicates and paired sorted CD4+ and CD8+ T-cell subsets, alongside PBMC samples, were included among the 106 TCR-beta libraries. Of the 70 or so subjects in the cohort, around 15 were HAM/TSP patients, roughly 35 were multiple sclerosis patients, and about 20 were healthy controls.

This clonotype was recorded many times. The specificity of this receptor is unknown. No much larger clone is present one base from it, and per-base qualities are unavailable. What the research found in general, with its limitations: No association of the MS cluster with clinical or MRI features was observed, and the need for larger cohorts was stated by the authors. TCR clonal expansion was greatest in HAM/TSP patients and smallest in MS patients, who ranked below even healthy controls. Repertoires from 18 of 34 MS patients were grouped by phylogenetic analysis into a cluster of related CDR3 sequences, suggesting a possible repertoire-level signature. Expanded clones from different subjects shared no identical CDR3 amino acid sequences, which suggests that TCR-beta repertoires were private in all groups.

Unsorted PBMC libraries were generated from 2 million PBMCs stored in RNAlater at -80 °C until RNA extraction. The multiple sclerosis patients were enrolled in a US clinical protocol that evaluated disease progression with magnetic resonance imaging. Peripheral blood underwent Ficoll-Hypaque density gradient centrifugation to isolate PBMCs, which were then cryopreserved in liquid nitrogen. cDNA was synthesized by template-switch 5'RACE using a primer with a 10-nucleotide random unique molecular identifier that tagged each TCR transcript. Every sequencing run covered 15-18 subjects and yielded more than 160 million TCR-beta sequences. The RNeasy kit was used for extraction of total RNA. The KAPA Real-time Library Amplification kit was used to amplify TCR-beta VDJ regions with primers targeting the TCR constant region and the 5'RACE anchor. A first PCR added sample indexes and Illumina adaptors, and a second PCR then raised library yield. After Ampure bead purification, the TCR product of roughly 650 bp was size-selected on a 2% E-gel SizeSelection system. Before pooling, library quality was checked on a Bioanalyzer, concentration was measured with Qubit, and libraries were quantified with the Kapa Library Quantification kit. Paired-end 2 x 150 bp sequencing of the libraries was performed on an Illumina HiSeq 2500. To increase sequence diversity, roughly 24-32% phiX was spiked into each library pool. Per the source publication's procedure: The UMI-based MiGEC pipeline processed quality-filtered reads and removed over 80% of raw TCR sequences during error correction. IMGT germline references were used for aligning VDJ genes, and each clonotype was defined as a unique CDR3 amino acid sequence together with its V-J genes. Clonal expansion, Shannon diversity, and CDR3 relatedness (CalcPairwiseDistances, ClusterSamples) were evaluated with VDJtools, and phylogenetic trees were built with CLCbio workbench. A clone was classed as expanded if it had 8 or more unique UMIs, a cutoff based on coefficient-of-variation modelling across technical triplicates. Using fastp at Q25 and MiXCR, TCRdb reprocessed the public reads and kept productive beta chains. A single entry per CDR3 protein holds the most common genes and DNA from its merged rows. TCRdb, not the authors, supplied the V and J calls. The sample contains about 62,000 distinct CDR3 sequences, 4% to 6% of them found a single time. The ten biggest clones cover approximately 3.5% of the sample.

For CDR1 and CDR2, the germline V gene (reference sequence) lists SEHNR and FQNEAQ. Counted from cysteine to phenylalanine, this CDR3 has 16 amino acids. Only the CDR3 DNA stays, 48 bases, in frame from base 1. V lost 4 bases and J lost 3 bases, and the count of bases not matched to a germline gene is 10. The sequenced material came from PBMCs. The V gene is TRBV7-9 and the J gene is TRBJ1-1, and 8 bases in between align with TRBD1. The TCR originated in a woman in her forties or fifties with multiple sclerosis. For the CDR3, the sequence is CASSSQWTGWDTEAFF. The nucleotide sequence is given as TGTGCCAGCAGCTCTCAGTGGACAGGGTGGGACACTGAAGCTTTCTTT.